This TCR beta chain was recovered during a study of control samples from healthy donors and cancer patients. The CDR3 consists of 16 residues. Germline V gene sequence: CDR1 SEHNR, CDR2 FQNEAQ (reference sequence). V dropped 1 base and J dropped 5; count of bases not matched to a gene: 7. Sequenced by immunoSEQ multiplex PCR; TCRdb stores in-frame clones only, minus some. The sample shows under 200,000 clones, around 96% of them seen only once. This chain links TRBV7-9 with TRBJ2-1, with 8 bases fitting TRBD1. The receptor was isolated from a woman aged 30 to 39 in good health. Sequenced: blood. CDR3 amino acids: CASSLGRTGYNNEQFF. Written as DNA, the CDR3 is TGTGCCAGCAGCTTAGGGAGGACAGGGTACAACAATGAGCAGTTCTTC.